These 27 T cell receptor beta chains share one sample of origin, sequenced in a study of CD8+ T cells in alopecia areata. Stated treatment: oral pan-JAK inhibitor, 5-10 mg twice daily. Following extraction, RNA underwent reverse transcription to cDNA, which served as the sequencing template. Using immunoSEQ multiplex PCR, the repertoire was profiled, and TCRdb retains in-frame clones only, with some absent. The table includes fewer than 350,000 clones, roughly 64% detected once. The sequencing used CD4+ T cells sorted from blood, collected at week 24, from a patient treated with tofacitinib. These receptors were taken from a human donor with alopecia areata.

V is TRBV7-9 and J is TRBJ2-1; D gene uncertain. V was shortened by 4 bases and J by 6 bases, with 16 bases between the two germline ends. The CDR3 length is 15 residues. Germline V gives CDR1 SEHNR, CDR2 FQNEAQ (reference sequence). The CDR3 nucleotides read TGTGCCAGCAGCTCTAGGATCCCAGACCCCAATGAGCAGTTCTTC. It translates to CASSSRIPDPNEQFF.

The chain has TRBV9 and TRBJ1-6; 7 bases match TRBD1. V gave up 3 bases and J gave up 9 bases; unmatched junction bases: 9. CDR1 is SGDLS, CDR2 YYNGEE, per germline. The CDR3 has 15 residues. The CDR3 loop reads CASSARQGHSSPLHF. The CDR3 DNA sequence: TGTGCCAGCAGCGCGCGACAGGGACATAGTTCACCCCTCCACTTT.

CDR3 sequence: CSARGTYEQFF. The CDR3 DNA reads as TGCAGTGCTCGGGGGACTTATGAGCAGTTCTTC. This chain connects TRBV20-1 to TRBJ2-1, with D possibly TRBD2 on 6 matching bases. The CDR3 loop spans 11 amino acids. Trimming removed 5 bases from V and 8 bases from J, with 10 bases in between. Germline V gene lookup returns CDR1 DFQATT and CDR2 SNEGSKA (reference sequence).

Only a few counts were recorded for this clone. The V and J genes are TRBV10-3 and TRBJ2-1; possibly TRBD2 for D (5 bases). Trimming cost V 4 bases and J 8 bases, with 12 bases left between them. Germline values: CDR1 ENHRY, CDR2 SYGVKD. CDR3 length: 13 amino acids. CDR3 sequence reads: CAISGAGTHEQFF. CDR3 DNA: TGTGCCATCAGTGGGGCGGGTACACATGAGCAGTTCTTC.

The chain links TRBV7-8 to TRBJ2-6; D call uncertain. This CDR3 comprises 15 residues. V was pared by 5 bases and J by 1 base, with 9 bases between. Germline CDR1 SGHVS, CDR2 FQNEAQ. As DNA, the CDR3 is TGTGCCAGCAGCGGGCAAGGGTCTGGGGCCAACGTCCTGACTTTC. Protein: CASSGQGSGANVLTF.

This clone was seen a few times. The V call is TRBV19, the J call TRBJ1-1, with TRBD1 matching 9 bases. The CDR3 totals 13 residues. V dropped 7 bases and J dropped 1; count of bases not matched to a gene: 1. Per the germline V gene, CDR1 is LNHDA and CDR2 is SQIVND (reference sequence). In DNA form, the CDR3 reads TGTGCCAGTAAGGACAGGGGGAACACTGAAGCTTTCTTT. Protein: CASKDRGNTEAFF.

The rearrangement joins TRBV29-1 to TRBJ1-1, with TRBD1 as a possible D gene (6 bases). CDR3 length equals 13 residues. V lost 6 bases and J 0 bases, leaving 11 bases between the germline ends. Germline CDR1 SQVTM, CDR2 ANQGSEA. The CDR3, as DNA: TGCAGCGTGAGACAGGTCCTGAACACTGAAGCTTTCTTT. Its protein product is CSVRQVLNTEAFF.

The chain carries TRBV30 and TRBJ2-1; possible D gene TRBD1, 6 bases. V lost 3 bases, J lost 10 bases, and 13 bases lay in between. Germline V gene data show CDR1 as GTSNPN and CDR2 as SVGIG (reference sequence). This CDR3 is 12 amino acids long. The CDR3 DNA reads as TGTGCCTGGAGACGACAGGTAGAAGAGCAGTTCTTC. It translates to CAWRRQVEEQFF. Full variable domain (missing parts from reference TRBV30 and TRBJ2-1): SQTIHQWPATLVQPVGSPLSLECTVEGTSNPNLYWYRQAAGRGLQLLFYSVGIGQISSEVPQNLSASRPQDRQFILSSKKLLLSDSGFYLCAWRRQVEEQFFGPGTRLTVL.

This clone showed up just a few times. The rearrangement uses TRBV10-3 and TRBJ1-5, with D unresolved. The CDR3 covers 14 residues. Trimming took off 0 bases at V and 7 bases at J, with 10 bases between the two ends. Germline CDR1 is ENHRY and CDR2 is SYGVKD. The CDR3 sequence: CAISESKQEQPQHF. In DNA, the CDR3 is TGTGCCATCAGTGAGTCGAAGCAAGAGCAGCCCCAGCATTTT.

This chain links TRBV29-1 with TRBJ2-5; no clear D. The germline V and J ends were trimmed by 7 bases and 5 bases, with 20 bases remaining between them. This CDR3 spans 14 amino acids. CDR1 and CDR2 (germline): SQVTM, ANQGSEA. CDR3 sequence (DNA): TGCAGCGCCGACGGGCTCGCCGGCCGTGAGACCCAGTACTTC. Amino acid sequence: CSADGLAGRETQYF. Combining the CDR3 with reference TRBV29-1 and TRBJ2-5 gives the whole variable domain SAVISQKPSRDICQRGTSLTIQCQVDSQVTMMFWYRQQPGQSLTLIATANQGSEATYESGFVIDKFPISRPNLTFSTLTVSNMSPEDSSIYLCSADGLAGRETQYFGPGTRLLVL.

For this clone: Its ends do not fully match the called genes, so a read error is possible. The chain joins TRBV29-1 to TRBJ2-7; 10 bases are shared with TRBD1. The CDR3 loop spans 12 amino acids. Germline V gene sequence: CDR1 SQVTM, CDR2 ANQGSEA. For the CDR3, the DNA is TGCAGCGTCGAGACACCGGGACAGGGGTCCTCCTTC. Translating it yields CSVETPGQGSSF.

This rearrangement joins TRBV27 to TRBJ2-1; D may be TRBD2 (5 bases). The V end was cut by 5 bases, the J end by 10 bases, with 21 bases between. Germline CDR1 and CDR2: MNHEY and SMNVEV (reference sequence). CDR3 length equals 15 residues. The CDR3 here is CASSPSSVGGSEQFF. The CDR3 nucleotides are TGTGCCAGCAGTCCAAGCAGCGTTGGCGGGTCCGAGCAGTTCTTC.

The chain couples TRBV5-1 to TRBJ2-3, with TRBD2 identical over 12 bases. Trimming at V came to 1 base and at J to 3 bases, leaving 9 bases not matched to a gene. The CDR3 is 18 residues long. Per germline, CDR1 SGHRS and CDR2 YFSETQ. CDR3 loop: CASSLHGLAGGPTDTQYF. The CDR3 coding sequence is TGCGCCAGCAGCTTGCATGGTCTAGCGGGGGGGCCGACAGATACGCAGTATTTT.

This clone was counted a few times. The rearrangement joins TRBV30 to TRBJ2-2; TRBD2 matches 9 bases. The CDR3 runs to 14 residues. Germline V gene lookup returns CDR1 GTSNPN and CDR2 SVGIG (reference sequence). V shed 0 bases and J 6 bases; nucleotides not matched to a gene: 2. CDR3 nucleotide sequence: TGTGCCTGGAGTGTACGACTAGCGGCCGGGGAGCTGTTTTTT. It translates to CAWSVRLAAGELFF.

The chain is built from TRBV5-1 and TRBJ1-1; D might be TRBD1 (5 bases). Germline V gene sequence: CDR1 SGHRS, CDR2 YFSETQ. Trimming took 4 bases from V and 2 from J, leaving 9 bases between them. The CDR3 spans 13 residues. CDR3 bases: TGCGCCAGCAGCCAACAGGTAAACACTGAAGCTTTCTTT. Protein: CASSQQVNTEAFF.

The chain combines TRBV15 with TRBJ2-6; D is unresolved. The CDR3 runs to 14 residues. Germline lookup yields CDR1 LNHNV and CDR2 YYDKDF (reference sequence). The V end was cut by 5 bases, the J end by 0 bases, with 5 bases between. CDR3 nucleotides: TGTGCCACCAGCGCCAGCTCTGGGGCCAACGTCCTGACTTTC. Translating it yields CATSASSGANVLTF. Full variable domain (outside the CDR3, taken from reference TRBV15 and TRBJ2-6): DAMVIQNPRYQVTQFGKPVTLSCSQTLNHNVMYWYQQKSSQAPKLLFHYYDKDFNNEADTPDNFQSRRPNTSFCFLDIRSPGLGDTAMYLCATSASSGANVLTFGAGSRLTVL.

This chain connects TRBV15 to TRBJ1-3; D gene ambiguous. This CDR3 comprises 14 residues. Germline V gives CDR1 LNHNV, CDR2 YYDKDF (reference sequence). V was pared by 3 bases and J by 2 bases, with 8 bases between. DNA for the CDR3: TGTGCCACCAGCAGTCAGGCAGCTGGAAACACCATATATTTT. Encoded protein: CATSSQAAGNTIYF.

The CDR3 DNA reads as TGTGCCAGCAGCTCCAAGGCAGGAGGAGGTTCACCCCTCCACTTT. It encodes CASSSKAGGGSPLHF. This chain joins TRBV7-3 and TRBJ1-6; D is ambiguous. The V end lost 4 bases, the J end lost 9 bases, and 16 bases lay between the germline ends. CDR3 length: 15 residues. Germline V gene lookup returns CDR1 SGHTA and CDR2 FQGTGA.

This chain links TRBV30 with TRBJ1-1; unclear D gene. Germline-derived CDR1 and CDR2 are GTSNPN and SVGIG (reference sequence). This CDR3 has 14 residues. V was cut by 4 bases and J by 0 bases, with 12 bases left in between. CDR3 DNA: TGTGCCTGGACAACAGCGAAAATGAACACTGAAGCTTTCTTT. The encoded protein is CAWTTAKMNTEAFF.

The rearrangement links TRBV15 to TRBJ2-5; TRBD2 matches at 10 bases. The CDR3 contains 18 residues. CDR1 and CDR2 from the germline V gene are LNHNV and YYDKDF (reference sequence). The V and J ends lost 0 bases and 1 base, in that order; junction bases with no gene match: 8. The CDR3 coding sequence is TGTGCCACCAGCAGAGATCCCCGGACTAGCGGCTCCCAAGAGACCCAGTACTTC. Its translation: CATSRDPRTSGSQETQYF.

This chain connects TRBV23-1 to TRBJ1-2; D might be TRBD1 (6 bases). TRBV23-1 is placed among ORFs of uncertain function. V dropped 4 bases and J dropped 2 bases, with 11 bases sitting between them. The CDR3 is 14 residues long. The CDR3 protein is CASSPHRANYGYTF. The CDR3 coding sequence is TGCGCCAGCAGTCCTCACAGGGCAAACTATGGCTACACCTTC.

The CDR3 is CASSRGPEKGYF. CDR3 coding DNA: TGTGCCAGCAGTCGCGGCCCCGAAAAAGGGTACTTC. This sequence joins TRBV2 and TRBJ2-7; D is undetermined. Germline assignment: CDR1 SNHLY and CDR2 FYNNEI. The CDR3 covers 12 residues. V lost 5 bases, J lost 12 bases, and 17 bases lay in between.

CDR3 protein: CASSSFRDRVGGYTF. CDR3 DNA: TGTGCCAGCAGTTCTTTCCGGGACAGGGTTGGAGGCTACACCTTC. The rearrangement links TRBV6-5 to TRBJ1-2, with 9 bases matching TRBD1. Germline assignment: CDR1 MNHEY and CDR2 SVGAGI. Losses at the gene ends were 4 bases for V and 8 bases for J; bases not matched to a gene: 11. CDR3 size: 15 residues.

The rearrangement links TRBV5-1 to TRBJ1-1, with D hard to call. This CDR3 spans 15 amino acids. V lost 0 bases and J lost 1, with 10 bases in between. Looked up from germline, CDR1 is SGHRS and CDR2 is YFSETQ. The CDR3 DNA reads as TGCGCCAGCAGCTTGGAGGTACTGGGGAACACTGAAGCTTTCTTT. Translating it yields CASSLEVLGNTEAFF.

This clone has more than one count but fewer than ten. The chain carries TRBV4-1 and TRBJ2-5; unclear D gene. With 2 bases removed from V and 1 base from J, the gap between germline ends came to 8 bases. CDR3 length: 14 amino acids. Germline CDR1 is MGHRA and CDR2 is YSYEKL. The CDR3 loop reads CASSQMQAQETQYF. The CDR3 DNA follows: TGCGCCAGCAGCCAAATGCAGGCCCAAGAGACCCAGTACTTC.

The rearrangement joins TRBV30 to TRBJ1-2; 7 bases are a match to TRBD1. J was trimmed by 2 bases and V by 5 bases; bases with no gene match: 2. CDR1 GTSNPN and CDR2 SVGIG come from the germline V gene (reference sequence). The CDR3 is made up of 12 amino acids. CDR3 sequence reads: CAWADRNYGYTF. For the CDR3, the DNA is TGTGCCTGGGCGGACAGGAACTATGGCTACACCTTC. The full variable domain, in which reference TRBV30 and TRBJ1-2 provide the parts outside the CDR3, is SQTIHQWPATLVQPVGSPLSLECTVEGTSNPNLYWYRQAAGRGLQLLFYSVGIGQISSEVPQNLSASRPQDRQFILSSKKLLLSDSGFYLCAWADRNYGYTFGSGTRLTVV.

As regards this clone: In the same sample, other DNA sequences code for this CDR3. The chain has TRBV20-1 and TRBJ1-1, with D uncertain. The germline V gene encodes CDR1 DFQATT and CDR2 SNEGSKA (reference sequence). The germline V and J ends were trimmed by 5 bases and 1 base, with 5 bases remaining between them. This CDR3 has 11 residues. CDR3 bases: TGCAGTGCTCGGAAGAACACTGAAGCTTTCTTT. Its translation is CSARKNTEAFF.